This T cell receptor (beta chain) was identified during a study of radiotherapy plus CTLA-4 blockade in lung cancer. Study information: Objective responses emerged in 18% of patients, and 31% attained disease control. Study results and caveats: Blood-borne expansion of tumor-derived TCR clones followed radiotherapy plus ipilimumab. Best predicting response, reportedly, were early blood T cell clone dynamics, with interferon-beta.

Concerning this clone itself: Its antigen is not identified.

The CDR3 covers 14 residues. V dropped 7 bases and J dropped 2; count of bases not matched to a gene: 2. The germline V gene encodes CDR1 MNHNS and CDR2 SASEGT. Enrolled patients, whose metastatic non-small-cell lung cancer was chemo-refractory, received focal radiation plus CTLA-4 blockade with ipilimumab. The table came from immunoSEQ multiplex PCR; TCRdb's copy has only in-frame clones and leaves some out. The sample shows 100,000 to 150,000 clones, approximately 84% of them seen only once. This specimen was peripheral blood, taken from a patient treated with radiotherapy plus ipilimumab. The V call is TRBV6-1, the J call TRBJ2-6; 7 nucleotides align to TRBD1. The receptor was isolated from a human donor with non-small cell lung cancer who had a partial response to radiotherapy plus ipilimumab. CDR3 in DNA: TGTGCCAGCACAACAGGGGCTGGGGCCAACGTCCTGACTTTC. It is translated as CASTTGAGANVLTF.